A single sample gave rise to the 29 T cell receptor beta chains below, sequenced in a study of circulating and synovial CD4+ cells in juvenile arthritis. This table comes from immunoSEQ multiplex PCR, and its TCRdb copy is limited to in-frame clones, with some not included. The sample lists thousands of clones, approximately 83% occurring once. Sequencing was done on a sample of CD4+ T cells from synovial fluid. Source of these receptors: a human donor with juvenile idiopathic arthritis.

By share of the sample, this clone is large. Here the CDR3 DNA reads TGTGCCAGCTCAGGGGGCCACTCTGGAAACACCATATATTTT. It encodes CASSGGHSGNTIYF. The chain employs TRBV18 and TRBJ1-3; a weak D match, TRBD1 (6 bases). Trimming stripped 5 bases from V and 0 bases from J, with 8 bases between. The CDR3 is made up of 14 amino acids. Germline CDR1 and CDR2: KGHSH and LQKENI.

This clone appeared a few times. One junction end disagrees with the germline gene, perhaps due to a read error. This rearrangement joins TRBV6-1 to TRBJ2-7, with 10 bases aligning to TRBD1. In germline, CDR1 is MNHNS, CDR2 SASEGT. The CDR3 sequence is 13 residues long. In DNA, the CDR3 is TGTGCCAGCAGGGAGAGAACAACGGGACAGGGGAACTTC. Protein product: CASRERTTGQGNF.

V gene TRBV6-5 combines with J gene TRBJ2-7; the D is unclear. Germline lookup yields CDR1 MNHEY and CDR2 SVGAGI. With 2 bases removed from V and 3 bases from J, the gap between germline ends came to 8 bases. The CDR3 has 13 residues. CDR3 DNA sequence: TGTGCCAGCAGTTACGACGGGTACTACGAGCAGTACTTC. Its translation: CASSYDGYYEQYF.

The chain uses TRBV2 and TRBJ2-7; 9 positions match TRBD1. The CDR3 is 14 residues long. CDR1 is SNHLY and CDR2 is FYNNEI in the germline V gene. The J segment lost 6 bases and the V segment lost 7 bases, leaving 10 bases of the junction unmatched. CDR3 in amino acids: CASTARTGASEQYF. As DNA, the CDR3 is TGTGCCAGCACGGCCAGGACAGGGGCGAGCGAGCAGTACTTC.

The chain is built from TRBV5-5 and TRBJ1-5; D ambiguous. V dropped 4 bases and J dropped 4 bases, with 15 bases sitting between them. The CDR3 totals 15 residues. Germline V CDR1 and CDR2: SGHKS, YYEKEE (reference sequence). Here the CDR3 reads CASSPREAGNQPQHF. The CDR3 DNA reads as TGTGCCAGCAGCCCACGGGAGGCTGGGAATCAGCCCCAGCATTTT. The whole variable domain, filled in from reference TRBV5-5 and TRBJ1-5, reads DAGVTQSPTHLIKTRGQQVTLRCSPISGHKSVSWYQQVLGQGPQFIFQYYEKEERGRGNFPDRFSARQFPNYSSELNVNALLLGDSALYLCASSPREAGNQPQHFGDGTRLSIL.

In DNA, the CDR3 is TGTGCCAGCAAATCTGACAGGATCCTTAACACCGGGGAGCTGTTTTTT. Encoded protein: CASKSDRILNTGELFF. The chain employs TRBV27 and TRBJ2-2; TRBD1 is a possible D gene (6 bases). V dropped 7 bases and J dropped 2 bases, with 17 bases sitting between them. This CDR3 is 16 amino acids long. Germline V gene data show CDR1 as MNHEY and CDR2 as SMNVEV (reference sequence).

The CDR3 nucleotides read TGTGCCAGCAGCACTCCGGGACAGGGCATGAACACTGAAGCTTTCTTT. As protein: CASSTPGQGMNTEAFF. This sequence joins TRBV21-1 and TRBJ1-1; the table's D call, TRBD1, was not checked against the DNA. TRBV21-1 is recorded as a pseudogene. The CDR3 length is 16 residues.

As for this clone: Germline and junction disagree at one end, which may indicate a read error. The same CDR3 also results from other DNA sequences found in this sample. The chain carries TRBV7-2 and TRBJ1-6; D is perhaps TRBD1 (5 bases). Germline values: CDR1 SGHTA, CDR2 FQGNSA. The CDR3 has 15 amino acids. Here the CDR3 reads CASSPIGGNNSPLHF. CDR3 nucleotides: TGTGCCAGCAGCCCCATCGGGGGAAATAATTCCCCCCTCCACTTT.

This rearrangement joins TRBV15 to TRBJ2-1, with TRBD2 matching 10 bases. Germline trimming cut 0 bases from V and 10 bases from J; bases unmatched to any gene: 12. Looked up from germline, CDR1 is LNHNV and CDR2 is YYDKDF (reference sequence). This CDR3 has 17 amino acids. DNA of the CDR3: TGTGCCACCAGCAGAGAGGGGCTAGCGGGAGATCGGCGGGAGCAGTTCTTC. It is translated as CATSREGLAGDRREQFF. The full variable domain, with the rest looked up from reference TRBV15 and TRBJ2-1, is DAMVIQNPRYQVTQFGKPVTLSCSQTLNHNVMYWYQQKSSQAPKLLFHYYDKDFNNEADTPDNFQSRRPNTSFCFLDIRSPGLGDTAMYLCATSREGLAGDRREQFFGPGTRLTVL.

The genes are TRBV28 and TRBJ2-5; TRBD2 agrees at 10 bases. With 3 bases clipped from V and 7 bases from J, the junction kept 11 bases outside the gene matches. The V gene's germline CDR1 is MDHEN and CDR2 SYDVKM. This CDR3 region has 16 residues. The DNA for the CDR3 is TGTGCCAGCAGTTTGGGAGCGGGAGGGCGGAGTGGGACCCAGTACTTC. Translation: CASSLGAGGRSGTQYF.

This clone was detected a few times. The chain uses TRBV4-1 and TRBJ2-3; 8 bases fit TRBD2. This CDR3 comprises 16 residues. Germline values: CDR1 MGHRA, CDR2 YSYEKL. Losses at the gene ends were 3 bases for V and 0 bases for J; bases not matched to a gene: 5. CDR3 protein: CASSQNGGGSTDTQYF. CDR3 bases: TGCGCCAGCAGCCAGAACGGGGGGGGTAGCACAGATACGCAGTATTTT.

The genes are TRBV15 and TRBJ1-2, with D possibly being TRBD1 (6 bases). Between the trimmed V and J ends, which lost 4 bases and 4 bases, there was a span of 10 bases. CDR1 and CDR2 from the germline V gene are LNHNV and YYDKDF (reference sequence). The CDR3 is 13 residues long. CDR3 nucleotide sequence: TGTGCCACCAGCATAGACAGGATCTATGGCTACACCTTC. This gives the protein CATSIDRIYGYTF.

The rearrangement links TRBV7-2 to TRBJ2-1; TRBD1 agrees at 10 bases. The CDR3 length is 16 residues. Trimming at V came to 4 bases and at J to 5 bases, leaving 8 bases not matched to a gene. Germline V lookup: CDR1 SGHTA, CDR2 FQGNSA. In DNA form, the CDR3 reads TGTGCCAGCAGCTACTCCGGGACAGGGGCCAACAATGAGCAGTTCTTC. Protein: CASSYSGTGANNEQFF.

The CDR3 coding sequence is TGTGCCAGCAGCTCCTTGGACAGGGGGATCTACGAGCAGTACTTC. Translation: CASSSLDRGIYEQYF. The chain carries TRBV7-2 and TRBJ2-7; TRBD1 matches at 10 bases. Germline CDR1 and CDR2: SGHTA and FQGNSA. Trimming at V came to 4 bases and at J to 3 bases, leaving 6 bases not matched to a gene. The CDR3 is 15 residues long.

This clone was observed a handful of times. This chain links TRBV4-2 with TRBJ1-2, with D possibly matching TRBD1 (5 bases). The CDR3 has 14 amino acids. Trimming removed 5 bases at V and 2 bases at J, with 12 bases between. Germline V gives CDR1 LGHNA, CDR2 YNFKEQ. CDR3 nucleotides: TGTGCCAGCAGCTCCCTCGGGGGAAACTATGGCTACACCTTC. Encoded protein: CASSSLGGNYGYTF.

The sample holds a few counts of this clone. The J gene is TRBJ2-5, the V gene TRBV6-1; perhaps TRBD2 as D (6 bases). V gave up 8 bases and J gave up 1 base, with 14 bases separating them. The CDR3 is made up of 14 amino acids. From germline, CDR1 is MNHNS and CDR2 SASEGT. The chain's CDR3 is CASESGSTQETQYF. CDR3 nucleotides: TGTGCCAGCGAATCCGGGAGTACCCAAGAGACCCAGTACTTC.

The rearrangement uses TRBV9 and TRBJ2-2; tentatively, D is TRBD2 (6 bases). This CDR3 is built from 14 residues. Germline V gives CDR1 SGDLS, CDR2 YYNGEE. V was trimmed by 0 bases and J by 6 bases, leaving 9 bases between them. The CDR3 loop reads CASSVVGGAGELFF. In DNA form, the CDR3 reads TGTGCCAGCAGCGTAGTGGGGGGTGCCGGGGAGCTGTTTTTT.

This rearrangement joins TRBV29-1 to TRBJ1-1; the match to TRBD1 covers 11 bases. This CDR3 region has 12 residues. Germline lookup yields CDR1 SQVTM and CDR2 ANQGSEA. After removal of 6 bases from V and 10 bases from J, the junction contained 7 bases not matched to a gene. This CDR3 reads CSVDQGTGGAFF. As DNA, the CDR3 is TGCAGCGTGGATCAAGGGACAGGGGGAGCTTTCTTT. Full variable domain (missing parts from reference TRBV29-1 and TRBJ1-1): SAVISQKPSRDICQRGTSLTIQCQVDSQVTMMFWYRQQPGQSLTLIATANQGSEATYESGFVIDKFPISRPNLTFSTLTVSNMSPEDSSIYLCSVDQGTGGAFFGQGTRLTVV.

This CDR3 is CASSLAELRRGSNYGYTF. CDR3 nucleotide sequence: TGTGCCAGCAGCTTGGCGGAGTTGCGCCGGGGGAGTAACTATGGCTACACCTTC. This chain uses TRBV5-6 with TRBJ1-2; D may be TRBD1 (5 bases). The CDR3 runs 18 residues. Trimming stripped 0 bases from V and 1 base from J, with 19 bases between. Per germline, CDR1 SGHDT and CDR2 YYEEEE.

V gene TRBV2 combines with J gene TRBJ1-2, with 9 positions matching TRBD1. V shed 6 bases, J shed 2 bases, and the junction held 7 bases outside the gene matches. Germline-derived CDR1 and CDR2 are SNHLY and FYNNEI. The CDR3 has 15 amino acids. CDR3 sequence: CASRESGTGNYGYTF. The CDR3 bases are TGTGCCAGCAGAGAATCCGGGACAGGGAACTATGGCTACACCTTC.

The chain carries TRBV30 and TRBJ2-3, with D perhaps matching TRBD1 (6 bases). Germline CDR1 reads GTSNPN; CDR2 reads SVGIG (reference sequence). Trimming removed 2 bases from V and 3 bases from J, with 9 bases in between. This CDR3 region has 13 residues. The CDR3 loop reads CAWSYGQTDTQYF. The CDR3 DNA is TGTGCCTGGAGTTATGGACAGACAGATACGCAGTATTTT.

CDR3 nucleotides: TGTGCCAGCAGTTTCACGGCGGGGACGGCCTACGAGCAGTACTTC. Protein sequence: CASSFTAGTAYEQYF. V usage is TRBV28 and J usage is TRBJ2-7; D might be TRBD2 (6 bases). Germline V gene sequence: CDR1 MDHEN, CDR2 SYDVKM. Trimming cost V 3 bases and J 2 bases, with 14 bases left between them. The CDR3 has 15 amino acids.

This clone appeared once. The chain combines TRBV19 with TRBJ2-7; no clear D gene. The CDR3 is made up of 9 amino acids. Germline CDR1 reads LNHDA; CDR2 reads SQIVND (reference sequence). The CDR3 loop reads CNRNYEQYF. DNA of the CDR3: TGTAACAGAAACTACGAGCAGTACTTC.

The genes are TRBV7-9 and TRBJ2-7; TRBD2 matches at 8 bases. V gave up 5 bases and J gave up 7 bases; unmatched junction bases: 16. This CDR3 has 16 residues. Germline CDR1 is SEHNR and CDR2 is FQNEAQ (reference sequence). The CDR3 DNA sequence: TGTGCCAGCAGCCATTCCGCGGGTACTAGCGGCACGGAGCAGTACTTC. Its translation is CASSHSAGTSGTEQYF.

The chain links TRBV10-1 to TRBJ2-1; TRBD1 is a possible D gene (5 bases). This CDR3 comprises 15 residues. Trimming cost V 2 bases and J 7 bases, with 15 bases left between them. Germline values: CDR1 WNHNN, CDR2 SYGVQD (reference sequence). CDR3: CASSELGPFGNEQFF. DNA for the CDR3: TGCGCCAGCAGTGAGCTGGGGCCGTTTGGGAATGAGCAGTTCTTC.

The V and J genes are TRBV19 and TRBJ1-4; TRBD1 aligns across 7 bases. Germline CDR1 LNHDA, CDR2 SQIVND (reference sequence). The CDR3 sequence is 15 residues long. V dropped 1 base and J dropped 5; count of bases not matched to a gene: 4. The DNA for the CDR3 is TGTGCCAGTAGTATAGGACAGGGCTTAAATGAAAAACTGTTTTTT. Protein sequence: CASSIGQGLNEKLFF.

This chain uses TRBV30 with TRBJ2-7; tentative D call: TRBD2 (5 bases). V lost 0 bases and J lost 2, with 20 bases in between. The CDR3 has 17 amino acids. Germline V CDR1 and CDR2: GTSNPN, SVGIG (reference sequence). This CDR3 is CAWSVVWANGIPYEQYF. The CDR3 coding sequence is TGTGCCTGGAGTGTAGTTTGGGCTAACGGGATCCCCTACGAGCAGTACTTC.

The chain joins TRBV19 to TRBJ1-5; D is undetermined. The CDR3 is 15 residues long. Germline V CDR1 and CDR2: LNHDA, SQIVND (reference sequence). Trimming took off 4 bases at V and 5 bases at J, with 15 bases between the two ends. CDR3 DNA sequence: TGTGCCAGTAGTAAGGCTGCAGCGAACTATCAGCCCCAGCATTTT. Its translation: CASSKAAANYQPQHF.

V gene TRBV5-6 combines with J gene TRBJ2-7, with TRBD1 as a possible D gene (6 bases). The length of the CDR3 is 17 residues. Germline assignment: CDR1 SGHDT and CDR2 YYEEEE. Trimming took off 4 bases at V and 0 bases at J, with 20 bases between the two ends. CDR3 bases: TGTGCCAGCAGCCCCGGACAGCTAAGGATCACCTCCTACGAGCAGTACTTC. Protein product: CASSPGQLRITSYEQYF.